This TCR beta chain was profiled in a study of control samples from healthy donors and cancer patients. Germline CDR1 reads MNHEY; CDR2 reads SVGEGT. V lost 6 bases to trimming and J lost 7 bases, with 15 bases between them. This CDR3 comprises 14 residues. Assay used: immunoSEQ multiplex PCR; TCRdb lists only in-frame clones, some missing. The data show approximately 86,000 clones, with 70% to 90% seen just once and approximately 2.1% held by the top ten. The chain employs TRBV6-2 or TRBV6-3 and TRBJ1-4; D is possibly TRBD1 (6 bases). This receptor was obtained from a woman aged 35 to 49 in good health. Source material: blood. CDR3 bases: TGTGCCAGCAGCCCCGACAGGACTCGTGAAAAACTGTTTTTT. Its protein is CASSPDRTREKLFF.